Described below is a single T cell receptor (beta chain) sequence and its context. Its antigen remains unidentified. The CDR3 totals 13 residues. Deletions cut 6 bases from V and 7 bases from J, with 15 bases between. Germline V lookup: CDR1 SNHLY, CDR2 FYNNEI. These data belong to a study of T-cell memory formation after mild COVID-19. The overall study: Clustering of TCRs was largely donor specific. Overall study findings and caveats: CD4/CD8 balance characterized clones contracting day 15 to 85, and CD4+ skew characterized later expanders.

TCR alpha and TCR beta cDNA libraries carrying sample barcodes and UMIs came from 5'RACE with constant-segment primers. Each CDR3 protein is one row after TCRdb ran MiXCR on the 5' RACE reads. This sample carries fewer than 650,000 distinct CDR3 sequences, about a fifth of them seen once, and the ten largest clones take approximately 8.4%. The source of this sequence is an adult woman who had mild COVID-19 (a few samples of this study predate the infection). Cell type and time point are not known. The material sequenced was PBMCs or a T cell subset sorted from them (not recorded which). The rearrangement joins TRBV2 to TRBJ2-5; possibly TRBD2 for D (5 bases). The CDR3 reads CASRTGPGGTQYF. The CDR3 DNA is TGTGCCAGCAGGACGGGTCCAGGAGGGACCCAGTACTTC.